Presented here are 17 T cell receptor beta chains from one specimen sequenced in a study of blood T cell repertoires in COVID-19. Produced via immunoSEQ multiplex PCR; TCRdb's table is partial and in-frame only. The data show 300,000 to 450,000 clones, around nine tenths seen once. Sequencing was done on a sample of PBMCs or T cells enriched from blood (not recorded which). The receptors shown here come from a woman aged 30 to 39 who had been exposed to COVID-19.

J is TRBJ2-1 and V is TRBV30; D not resolved. With 2 bases removed from V and 9 bases from J, the gap between germline ends came to 5 bases. The V gene's germline CDR1 is GTSNPN and CDR2 SVGIG (reference sequence). This CDR3 contains 10 residues. CDR3 region: CAWSTVEQFF. Here the CDR3 DNA reads TGTGCCTGGAGTACAGTTGAGCAGTTCTTC.

The chain carries TRBV19 and TRBJ1-5; 9 bases fit TRBD1. There are 16 residues in the CDR3. The trim removed 6 bases at V and 6 bases at J, leaving 12 bases unmatched. The germline CDR1 and CDR2 sequences are LNHDA and SQIVND (reference sequence). CDR3 protein: CASSITRQGEGQPQHF. CDR3 nucleotide sequence: TGTGCCAGTAGCATTACCCGACAGGGGGAAGGTCAGCCCCAGCATTTT.

The gene calls are TRBV5-1 and TRBJ1-5, with TRBD1 matching 10 bases. V lost 3 bases to trimming and J lost 7 bases; unmatched junction nucleotides: 4. The germline CDR1 and CDR2 sequences are SGHRS and YFSETQ. The CDR3 length is 14 residues. CDR3: CASSSGQGFQPQHF. CDR3 nucleotide sequence: TGCGCCAGCAGCTCGGGACAGGGGTTCCAGCCCCAGCATTTT.

V usage is TRBV5-5 and J usage is TRBJ1-2; maybe TRBD1 (6 bases). Trimming left V 2 bases short and J 2 bases short, with 10 bases between. The CDR3 consists of 14 residues. CDR1 is SGHKS, CDR2 YYEKEE, per germline (reference sequence). CDR3 sequence: CASSFHRVNYGYTF. The CDR3 bases are TGTGCCAGCAGCTTTCACAGGGTCAACTATGGCTACACCTTC.

This clone came up once. The chain carries TRBV7-6 and TRBJ1-6; 7 bases fit TRBD1. There are 16 residues in the CDR3. Germline-derived CDR1 and CDR2 are SGHVS and FNYEAQ. V gave up 1 base and J gave up 10 bases; unmatched junction bases: 10. The CDR3: CASSLGPVRGESPLHF. DNA of the CDR3: TGTGCCAGCAGCTTAGGCCCGGTCAGGGGGGAGTCACCCCTCCACTTT.

Only one count was recorded for this clone. The chain recombines TRBV15 with TRBJ1-1; 9 bases map to TRBD1. With 3 bases clipped from V and 7 bases from J, the junction kept 6 bases outside the gene matches. This CDR3 comprises 14 residues. Germline V gene data show CDR1 as LNHNV and CDR2 as YYDKDF (reference sequence). The CDR3 is CATSRGDRVIEAFF. In nucleotides, the CDR3 is TGTGCCACCAGCAGGGGGGACAGGGTGATTGAAGCTTTCTTT.

J is TRBJ2-7 and V is TRBV5-1; 11 bases line up with TRBD2. CDR1 SGHRS and CDR2 YFSETQ come from the germline V gene. The CDR3 runs 15 residues. Trimming at V came to 1 base and at J to 0 bases, leaving 0 bases not matched to a gene. CDR3 amino acids: CASSLTSGSSYEQYF. The CDR3, as DNA: TGCGCCAGCAGCTTGACTAGCGGGAGCTCCTACGAGCAGTACTTC.

The genes are TRBV7-9 and TRBJ1-4; 7 bases fit TRBD1. The germline gives CDR1 SEHNR, CDR2 FQNEAQ (reference sequence). This CDR3 is built from 16 residues. Trimming cost V 4 bases and J 3 bases; bases outside gene matches: 8. The CDR3 DNA follows: TGTGCCAGCAGCTGGACAGTAAGGGGGCCTAATGAAAAACTGTTTTTT. It translates to CASSWTVRGPNEKLFF.

This rearrangement joins TRBV18 to TRBJ1-6; 12 nucleotides line up with TRBD1. In germline, CDR1 is KGHSH, CDR2 LQKENI. The CDR3 consists of 16 residues. Germline trimming cut 5 bases from V and 9 bases from J; bases unmatched to any gene: 8. CDR3 sequence: CASSIGTGGVVSPLHF. The CDR3 nucleotides read TGTGCCAGCTCAATCGGGACAGGGGGCGTTGTTTCACCCCTCCACTTT.

The chain combines TRBV19 with TRBJ2-7; no reliable D call. The V gene's germline CDR1 is LNHDA and CDR2 SQIVND (reference sequence). This CDR3 contains 14 residues. V was trimmed by 1 base and J by 4 bases, leaving 11 bases between them. Here the CDR3 DNA reads TGTGCCAGTAGTATAGGGCATCCTGAATACGAGCAGTACTTC. Encoded protein: CASSIGHPEYEQYF.

The J gene is TRBJ2-2, the V gene TRBV28; 8 bases map to TRBD2. Trimming cost V 6 bases and J 0 bases; bases outside gene matches: 12. Germline V gene data show CDR1 as MDHEN and CDR2 as SYDVKM. This CDR3 has 18 residues. This chain's CDR3 is CASRPSLGRGANTGELFF. The CDR3 DNA reads as TGTGCCAGCAGGCCCAGCCTCGGGAGGGGCGCGAACACCGGGGAGCTGTTTTTT.

This chain links TRBV4-2 with TRBJ1-2; perhaps TRBD1 as D (6 bases). From germline, CDR1 is LGHNA and CDR2 YNFKEQ. The CDR3 runs to 13 residues. The V gene lost 4 bases and the J gene lost 4 bases, with 10 bases spanning the gap. In nucleotides, the CDR3 is TGTGCCAGCAGCCCCAGGGGTATCTATGGCTACACCTTC. Translated: CASSPRGIYGYTF.

This clone was picked up one time. The CDR3 DNA follows: TGTGCCAGCAGTTTGTTGGGGCTCCAGCGGACCCAGTACTTC. As protein: CASSLLGLQRTQYF. The chain has TRBV28 and TRBJ2-5; maybe TRBD1 (5 bases). The V end was cut by 3 bases, the J end by 7 bases, with 15 bases between. The CDR3 is 14 residues long. Germline assignment: CDR1 MDHEN and CDR2 SYDVKM.

The V and J genes are TRBV29-1 and TRBJ1-1; weak D call: TRBD1 (6 bases). The length of the CDR3 is 14 residues. CDR1 is SQVTM and CDR2 is ANQGSEA in the germline V gene. V gave up 7 bases and J gave up 0 bases, with 15 bases separating them. The CDR3 DNA sequence: TGCAGCGCCCTGCGGACAGTCATGAACACTGAAGCTTTCTTT. It translates to CSALRTVMNTEAFF.

V is TRBV6-6 and J is TRBJ2-5; 9 nucleotides match TRBD2. CDR3 length: 18 amino acids. V lost 5 bases, J lost 2 bases, and 15 bases stayed unmatched. CDR1 is MNHNY, CDR2 SVGAGI, per germline (reference sequence). The CDR3: CASSLNWLAGISQETQYF. In DNA form, the CDR3 reads TGTGCCAGCAGTCTCAACTGGCTAGCGGGGATATCGCAAGAGACCCAGTACTTC.

The chain uses TRBV28 and TRBJ1-3; TRBD1 matches 7 bases. The CDR3 covers 15 residues. V gave up 4 bases and J gave up 2 bases; unmatched junction bases: 5. CDR1 and CDR2 from the germline V gene are MDHEN and SYDVKM. CDR3 DNA sequence: TGTGCCAGCAGTTCGTGGACAGGACCTGGAAACACCATATATTTT. Translated, it gives CASSSWTGPGNTIYF.

The CDR3 DNA reads TGTGCTAGTGGTTTGTTGTCAGGGGTTGGAAACACCATATATTTT. Translation: CASGLLSGVGNTIYF. V gene TRBV12-5 combines with J gene TRBJ1-3, with TRBD1 as a possible D gene (6 bases). V lost 2 bases and J 3 bases, leaving 11 bases between the germline ends. The CDR3 length is 15 residues. Germline loops: CDR1 LGHNT, CDR2 FRNRAP.